The T cell receptor beta chain under discussion was sequenced for a study of type 1 regulatory T cells. Overall study context: T-allo10 is an in vitro-generated, Tr1-enriched CD4 T cell product specific for alloantigen.

MiXCR, applied by TCRdb to the reads, yields one record per CDR3 protein. The repertoire includes around 19,000 distinct CDR3 sequences, about 10% of them detected once, and under 3.5% sits in the top ten. V trimming: 7 bases; J trimming: 6 bases; junction bases outside the gene matches: 14. Germline V lookup: CDR1 DFQATT, CDR2 SNEGSKA (reference sequence). The CDR3 sequence is 15 residues long. The specimen was CD4+ T cells, either the whole sample or a sorted fraction (not recorded which). The receptor was isolated from a human donor in good health. The chain combines TRBV20-1 with TRBJ2-1; TRBD1 aligns across 8 bases. CDR3 sequence (DNA): TGCAGTGTGTTCAGGGGGCAATACCAGAGCAATGAGCAGTTCTTC. Translation gives CSVFRGQYQSNEQFF.